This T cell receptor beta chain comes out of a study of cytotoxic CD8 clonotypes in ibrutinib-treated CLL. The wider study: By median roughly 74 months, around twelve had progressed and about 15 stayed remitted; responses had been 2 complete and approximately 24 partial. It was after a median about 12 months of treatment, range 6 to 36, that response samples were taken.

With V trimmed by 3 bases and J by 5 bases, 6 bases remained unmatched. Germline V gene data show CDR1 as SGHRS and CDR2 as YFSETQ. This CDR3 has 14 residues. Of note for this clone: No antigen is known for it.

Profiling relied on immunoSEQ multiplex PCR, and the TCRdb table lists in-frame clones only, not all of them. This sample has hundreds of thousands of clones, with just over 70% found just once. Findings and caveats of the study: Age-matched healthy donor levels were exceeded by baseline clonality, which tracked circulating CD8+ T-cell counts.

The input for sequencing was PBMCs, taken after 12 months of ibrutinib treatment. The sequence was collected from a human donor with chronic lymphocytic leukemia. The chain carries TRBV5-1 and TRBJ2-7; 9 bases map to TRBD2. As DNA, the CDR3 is TGCGCCAGCAGCTATAGCGGGAGTCGCCACGAGCAGTACTTC. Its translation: CASSYSGSRHEQYF.